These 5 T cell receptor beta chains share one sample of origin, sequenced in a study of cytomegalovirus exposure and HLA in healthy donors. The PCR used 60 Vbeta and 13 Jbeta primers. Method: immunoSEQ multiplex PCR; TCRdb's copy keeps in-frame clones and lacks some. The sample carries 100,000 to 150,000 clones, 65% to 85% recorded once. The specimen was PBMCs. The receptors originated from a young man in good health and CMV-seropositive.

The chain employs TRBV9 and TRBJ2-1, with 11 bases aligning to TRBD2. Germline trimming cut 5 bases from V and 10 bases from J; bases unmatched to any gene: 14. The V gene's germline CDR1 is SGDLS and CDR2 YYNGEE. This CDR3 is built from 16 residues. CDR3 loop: CASRRSVAGGPGEQFF. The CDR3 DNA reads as TGTGCCAGCAGACGGTCTGTAGCGGGAGGGCCAGGGGAGCAGTTCTTC.

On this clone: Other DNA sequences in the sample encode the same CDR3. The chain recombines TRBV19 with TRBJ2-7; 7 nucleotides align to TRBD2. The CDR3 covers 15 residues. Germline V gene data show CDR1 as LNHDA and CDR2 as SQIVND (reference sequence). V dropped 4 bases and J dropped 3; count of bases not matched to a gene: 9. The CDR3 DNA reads TGTGCCAGTAGTAAACCGGGACTACAAGGCTACGAGCAGTACTTC. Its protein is CASSKPGLQGYEQYF.

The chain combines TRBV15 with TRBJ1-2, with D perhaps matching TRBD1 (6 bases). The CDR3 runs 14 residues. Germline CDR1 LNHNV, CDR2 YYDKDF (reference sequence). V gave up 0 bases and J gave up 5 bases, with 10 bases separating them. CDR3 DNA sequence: TGTGCCACCAGCAGAGATCGGACAGCTTATGGCTACACCTTC. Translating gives CATSRDRTAYGYTF.

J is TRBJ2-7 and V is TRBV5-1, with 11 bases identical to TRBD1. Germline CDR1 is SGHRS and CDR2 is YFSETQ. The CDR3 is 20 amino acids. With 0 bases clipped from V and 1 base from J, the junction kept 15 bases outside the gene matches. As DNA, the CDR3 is TGCGCCAGCAGCTTGGCCGGAGGACAGGGGGCTAGATATAGTTCCTACGAGCAGTACTTC. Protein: CASSLAGGQGARYSSYEQYF.

The chain's CDR3 is CASSQRDRFTDTQYF. CDR3 DNA: TGTGCCAGCAGCCAGAGGGACAGGTTCACAGATACGCAGTATTTT. This sequence joins TRBV7-9 and TRBJ2-3; 8 positions agree with TRBD1. Germline V gene data show CDR1 as SEHNR and CDR2 as FQNEAQ (reference sequence). CDR3 length: 15 amino acids. V lost 5 bases and J lost 2; bases outside the gene matches: 6. Looking up the rest from reference TRBV7-9 and TRBJ2-3 gives the full variable domain: DTGVSQNPRHKITKRGQNVTFRCDPISEHNRLYWYRQTLGQGPEFLTYFQNEAQLEKSRLLSDRFSAERPKGSFSTLEIQRTEQGDSAMYLCASSQRDRFTDTQYFGPGTRLTVL.